This T cell receptor beta chain was profiled in a study of CD8+ T cells in alopecia areata. Study information: Among treated patients, oral tofacitinib was administered at 5 to 10 mg twice daily.

This clone was seen more than once but under ten times. The antigen remains unidentified. Indicated treatment: oral pan-JAK inhibitor, 5-10 mg twice daily. TCR sequencing used cDNA made by reverse transcription of extracted RNA. TCRdb's table, derived via immunoSEQ multiplex PCR, lists solely in-frame clones and lacks some. Of approximately 200,000 clones listed, approximately 45% were seen once; the top ten hold roughly 2.6%. CDR3 size: 16 residues. Looked up from germline, CDR1 is SEHNR and CDR2 is FQNEAQ (reference sequence). Trimming left V 5 bases short and J 0 bases short, with 11 bases between. Study-level findings and limits: Higher clonality than in normal scalp was seen in lesional scalp, especially alopecia totalis/universalis. Normal skin's resident alphabeta T cells are sequenced alongside lesional scalp T cells.

Specimen: CD4+ T cells sorted from blood, collected around week 37, from a patient treated with tofacitinib. The chain combines TRBV7-9 with TRBJ2-6; D might be TRBD2 (6 bases). This TCR was sampled from a human donor with alopecia areata. In DNA, the CDR3 is TGTGCCAGCAGCACGGGACTGACCTCTGGGGCCAACGTCCTGACTTTC. It is translated as CASSTGLTSGANVLTF.